One T cell receptor beta chain is described in this entry. The antigen is undetermined. TCRdb's copy holds only in-frame clones and misses some; the assay was immunoSEQ multiplex PCR. In the table there are some 120,000 clones, 90% to 95% of which are singletons. Germline-derived CDR1 and CDR2 are SGHDT and YYEEEE. The ends were cut back, 4 bases at V and 1 base at J, with 6 bases in the middle. This CDR3 has 12 amino acids. This specimen belongs to a study of siplizumab effects on memory and regulatory T cells. Findings and caveats of the study: There appeared to be greater diversity in naive T cells than in memory cells, and naive T cells seemed major contributors to the alloresponse. Siplizumab significantly lowered the alloreactive sequences that could be traced to unstimulated CD4+ memory cells.

This receptor was obtained from a human donor in good health. V and J are TRBV5-6 and TRBJ2-7; D gene ambiguous. Sequencing input: non-Treg CD4+ T cells sorted from blood. Here the CDR3 DNA reads TGTGCCAGCAGCCTCAGTTCCTACGAGCAGTACTTC. Its translation is CASSLSSYEQYF.